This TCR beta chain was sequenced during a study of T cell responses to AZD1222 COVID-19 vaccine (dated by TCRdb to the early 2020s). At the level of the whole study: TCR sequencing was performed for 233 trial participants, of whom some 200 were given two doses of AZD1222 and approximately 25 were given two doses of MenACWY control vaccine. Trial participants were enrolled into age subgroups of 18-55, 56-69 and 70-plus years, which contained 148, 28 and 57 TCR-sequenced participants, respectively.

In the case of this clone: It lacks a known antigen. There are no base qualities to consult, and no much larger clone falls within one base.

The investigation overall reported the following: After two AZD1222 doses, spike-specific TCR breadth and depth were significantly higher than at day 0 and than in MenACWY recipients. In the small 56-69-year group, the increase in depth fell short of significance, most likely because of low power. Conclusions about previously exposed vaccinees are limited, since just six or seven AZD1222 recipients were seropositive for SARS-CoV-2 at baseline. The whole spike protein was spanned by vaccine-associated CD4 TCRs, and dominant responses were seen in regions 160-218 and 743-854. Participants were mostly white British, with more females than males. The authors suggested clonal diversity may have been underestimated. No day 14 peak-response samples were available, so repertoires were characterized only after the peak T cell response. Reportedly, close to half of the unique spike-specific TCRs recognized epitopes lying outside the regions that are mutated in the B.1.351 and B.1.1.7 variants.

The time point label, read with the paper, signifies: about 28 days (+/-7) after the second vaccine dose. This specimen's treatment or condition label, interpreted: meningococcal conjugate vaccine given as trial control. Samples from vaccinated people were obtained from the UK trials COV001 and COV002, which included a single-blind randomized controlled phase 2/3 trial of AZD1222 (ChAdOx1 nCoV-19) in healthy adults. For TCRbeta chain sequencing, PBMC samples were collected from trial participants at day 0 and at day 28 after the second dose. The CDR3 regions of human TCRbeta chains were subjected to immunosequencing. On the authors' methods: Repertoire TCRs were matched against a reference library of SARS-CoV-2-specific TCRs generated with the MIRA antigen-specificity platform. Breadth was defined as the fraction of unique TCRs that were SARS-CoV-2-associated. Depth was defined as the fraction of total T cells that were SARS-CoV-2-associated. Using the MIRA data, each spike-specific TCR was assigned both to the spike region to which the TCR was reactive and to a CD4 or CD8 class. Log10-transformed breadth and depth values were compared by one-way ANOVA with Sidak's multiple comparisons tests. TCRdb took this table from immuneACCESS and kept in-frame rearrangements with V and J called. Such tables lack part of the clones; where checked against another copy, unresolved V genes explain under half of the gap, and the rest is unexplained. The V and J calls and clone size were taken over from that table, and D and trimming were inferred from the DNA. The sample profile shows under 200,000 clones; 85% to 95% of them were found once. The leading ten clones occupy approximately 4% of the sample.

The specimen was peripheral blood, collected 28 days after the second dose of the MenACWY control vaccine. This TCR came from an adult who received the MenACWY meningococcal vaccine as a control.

The nucleotides are TGTGCCATCAGTGCCGGGACCGGAGGTGCTGAAGCTTTCTTT. This encodes CAISAGTGGAEAFF. In this chain, TRBV10-3 is recombined with TRBJ1-1; tentative D gene TRBD1, with 5 bases matching. V is cut by 4 bases and J by 6 bases, and the space between the germline ends is 15 bases. The CDR3 measures 14 amino acids from cysteine to phenylalanine. CDR3 DNA only is kept here, 42 bases in frame from base 1. The CDR1 and CDR2 encoded by the germline V gene are ENHRY and SYGVKD.